This T cell receptor (beta chain) was captured by sequencing in a study of T-cell reconstitution after alpha-beta-depleted transplantation in children. V was pared by 3 bases and J by 2 bases, with 17 bases of the junction left unmatched. This CDR3 spans 19 amino acids. Unique molecular identifiers were incorporated during preparation of the TCRbeta library. A single record per CDR3 protein comes from TCRdb applying MiXCR to the PCR reads. The sample has 230,000 or so distinct CDR3 sequences, about 8.8% seen once. The chain recombines TRBV12-3 or TRBV12-4 with TRBJ2-3, with 7 bases aligning to TRBD2. The receptor was isolated from a human donor who donated a stem cell graft to a child with SCID. The specimen was PBMCs from the stem cell graft donor, collected from the stem cell graft. CDR3 region: CASSFRSGGNRWLTDTQYF. The CDR3 nucleotides are TGTGCCAGCAGTTTTAGGTCGGGGGGAAACCGATGGCTCACAGATACGCAGTATTTT.